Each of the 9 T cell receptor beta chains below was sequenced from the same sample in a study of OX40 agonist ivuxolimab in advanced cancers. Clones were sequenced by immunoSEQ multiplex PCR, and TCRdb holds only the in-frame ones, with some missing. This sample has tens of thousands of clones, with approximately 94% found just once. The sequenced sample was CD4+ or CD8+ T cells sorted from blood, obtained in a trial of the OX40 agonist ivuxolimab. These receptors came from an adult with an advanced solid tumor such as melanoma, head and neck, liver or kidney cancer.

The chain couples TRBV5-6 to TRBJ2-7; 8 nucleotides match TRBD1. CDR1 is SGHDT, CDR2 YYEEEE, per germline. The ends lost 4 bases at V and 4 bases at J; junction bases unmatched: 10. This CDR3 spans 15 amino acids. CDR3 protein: CASSHEDRVKYEQYF. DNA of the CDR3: TGTGCCAGCAGCCACGAGGACAGGGTAAAATACGAGCAGTACTTC.

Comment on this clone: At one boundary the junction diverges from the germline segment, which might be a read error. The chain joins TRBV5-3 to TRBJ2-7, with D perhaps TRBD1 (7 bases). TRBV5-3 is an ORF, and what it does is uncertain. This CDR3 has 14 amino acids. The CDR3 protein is CASSWGDSSYEQYF. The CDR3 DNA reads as TGTGCCAGCAGCTGGGGGGACAGTTCCTACGAGCAGTACTTC.

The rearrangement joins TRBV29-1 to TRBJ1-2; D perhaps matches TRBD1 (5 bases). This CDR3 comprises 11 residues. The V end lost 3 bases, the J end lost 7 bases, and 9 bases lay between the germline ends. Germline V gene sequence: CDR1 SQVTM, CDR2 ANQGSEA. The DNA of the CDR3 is TGCAGCGTTGAGTTGGGGGGTGGCTACACCTTC. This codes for CSVELGGGYTF. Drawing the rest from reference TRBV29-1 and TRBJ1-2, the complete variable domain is SAVISQKPSRDICQRGTSLTIQCQVDSQVTMMFWYRQQPGQSLTLIATANQGSEATYESGFVIDKFPISRPNLTFSTLTVSNMSPEDSSIYLCSVELGGGYTFGSGTRLTVV.

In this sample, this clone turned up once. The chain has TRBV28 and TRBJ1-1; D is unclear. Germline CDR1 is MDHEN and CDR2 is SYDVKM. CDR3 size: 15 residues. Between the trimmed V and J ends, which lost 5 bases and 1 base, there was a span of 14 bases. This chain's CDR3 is CASSPLLIENTEAFF. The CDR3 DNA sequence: TGTGCCAGCAGTCCTCTCCTGATAGAGAACACTGAAGCTTTCTTT.

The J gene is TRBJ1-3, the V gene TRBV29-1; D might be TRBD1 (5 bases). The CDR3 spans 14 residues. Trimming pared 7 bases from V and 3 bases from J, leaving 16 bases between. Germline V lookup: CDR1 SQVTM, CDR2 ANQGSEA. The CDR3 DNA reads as TGCAGCGCCGGGGGTGGAGGCGTTGGAAACACCATATATTTT. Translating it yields CSAGGGGVGNTIYF. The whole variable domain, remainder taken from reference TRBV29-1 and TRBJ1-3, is SAVISQKPSRDICQRGTSLTIQCQVDSQVTMMFWYRQQPGQSLTLIATANQGSEATYESGFVIDKFPISRPNLTFSTLTVSNMSPEDSSIYLCSAGGGGVGNTIYFGEGSWLTVV.

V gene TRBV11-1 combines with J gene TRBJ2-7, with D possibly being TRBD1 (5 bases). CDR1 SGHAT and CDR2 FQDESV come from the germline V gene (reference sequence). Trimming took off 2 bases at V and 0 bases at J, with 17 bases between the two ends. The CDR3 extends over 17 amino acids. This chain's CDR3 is CASSLMAYRQISYEQYF. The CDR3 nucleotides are TGTGCCAGCAGCTTAATGGCTTACAGGCAGATCTCCTACGAGCAGTACTTC.

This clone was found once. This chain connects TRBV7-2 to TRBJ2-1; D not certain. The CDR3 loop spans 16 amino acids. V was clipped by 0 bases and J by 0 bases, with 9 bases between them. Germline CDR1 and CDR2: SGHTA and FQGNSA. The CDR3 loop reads CASSLADLSSYNEQFF. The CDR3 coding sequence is TGTGCCAGCAGCTTAGCTGACTTGAGCTCCTACAATGAGCAGTTCTTC.

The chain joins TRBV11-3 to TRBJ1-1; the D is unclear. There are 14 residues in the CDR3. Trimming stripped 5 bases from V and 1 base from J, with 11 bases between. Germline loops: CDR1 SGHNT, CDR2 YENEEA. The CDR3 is CASSVGLGNTEAFF. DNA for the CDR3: TGTGCCAGCAGCGTAGGTTTGGGGAACACTGAAGCTTTCTTT.

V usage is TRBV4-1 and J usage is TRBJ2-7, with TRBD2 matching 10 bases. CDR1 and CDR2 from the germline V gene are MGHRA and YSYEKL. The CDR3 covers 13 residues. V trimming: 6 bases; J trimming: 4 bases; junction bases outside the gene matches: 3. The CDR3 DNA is TGCGCCAGCAGTCTTAGCGGGAGGTACGAGCAGTACTTC. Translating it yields CASSLSGRYEQYF.